Listed below are T cell receptor beta chains from one sample, sequenced in a study of T-cell memory formation after mild COVID-19. TCRdb re-called the 5' RACE reads with MiXCR, one entry per CDR3 protein. The sample yields around 200,000 distinct CDR3 sequences, 15% to 20% seen once. Sequencing input: PBMCs or a T cell subset sorted from them (not recorded which). The receptor source for this set is a man aged 18 to 35 who had mild COVID-19 (a few samples of this study predate the infection). Cell type and time point are not known. Both conserved end residues are part of each CDR3.

len: 16
v_gene: TRBV7-9
CDR3aa: CASSLALAGSTDTQYF

len: 16
v_gene: TRBV7-8
CDR3aa: CASSYLAQAPTGELFF

len: 14
v_gene: TRBV7-2
CDR3aa: CASSLGDTYSPLHF

len: 16
v_gene: TRBV15
CDR3aa: CATSTGQVNLNQPQHF

len: 15
v_gene: TRBV10-3
CDR3aa: CAISRGGTLREKLFF

len: 13
v_gene: TRBV30
CDR3aa: CAWKAGGQQPQHF

len: 14
v_gene: TRBV3-1
CDR3aa: CASSLLPRNTEAFF

len: 15
v_gene: TRBV4-2
CDR3aa: CASSQGAMSTDTQYF

len: 16
v_gene: TRBV5-1
CDR3aa: CASSFWTSGYTDTQYF

len: 15
v_gene: TRBV7-3
CDR3aa: CASSHRADSNTEAFF

len: 14
v_gene: TRBV20-1
CDR3aa: CSAREESAQETQYF

len: 15
v_gene: TRBV7-9
CDR3aa: CASSLGDAANYGYTF

len: 9
v_gene: TRBV29-1
CDR3aa: CSVDTEAFF

len: 12
v_gene: TRBV6-5
CDR3aa: CASSYSGGGYTF

len: 14
v_gene: TRBV7-3
CDR3aa: CASSLSPAKDTQYF

len: 14
v_gene: TRBV6-5
CDR3aa: CASRPPGQFYGYTF

len: 11
v_gene: TRBV12-3/TRBV12-4
CDR3aa: CASSFRDTQYF

len: 14
v_gene: TRBV9
CDR3aa: CASMPGGPTGELFF

len: 14
v_gene: TRBV7-3
CDR3aa: CASSLKITNTEAFF

len: 17
v_gene: TRBV4-3
CDR3aa: CASSQLTGTGVTDTQYF

len: 13
v_gene: TRBV9
CDR3aa: CASSEGLAVTQYF

len: 15
v_gene: TRBV5-1
CDR3aa: CASSKGGGLNEKLFF

len: 17
v_gene: TRBV2
CDR3aa: CASIEVGGTGLYTEAFF

len: 16
v_gene: TRBV7-3
CDR3aa: CASSSTGGLGPGELFF

len: 14
v_gene: TRBV12-3/TRBV12-4
CDR3aa: CASSSQGESQPQHF

len: 13
v_gene: TRBV29-1
CDR3aa: CSVEAGPNYGYTF

len: 14
v_gene: TRBV7-9
CDR3aa: CASSLDTNTGELFF

len: 16
v_gene: TRBV10-3
CDR3aa: CAISESTGRGPETQYF

len: 14
v_gene: TRBV23-1
CDR3aa: CASSQLVAAGELFF

len: 19
v_gene: TRBV4-1
CDR3aa: CASSQVDLIVFRLNTEAFF